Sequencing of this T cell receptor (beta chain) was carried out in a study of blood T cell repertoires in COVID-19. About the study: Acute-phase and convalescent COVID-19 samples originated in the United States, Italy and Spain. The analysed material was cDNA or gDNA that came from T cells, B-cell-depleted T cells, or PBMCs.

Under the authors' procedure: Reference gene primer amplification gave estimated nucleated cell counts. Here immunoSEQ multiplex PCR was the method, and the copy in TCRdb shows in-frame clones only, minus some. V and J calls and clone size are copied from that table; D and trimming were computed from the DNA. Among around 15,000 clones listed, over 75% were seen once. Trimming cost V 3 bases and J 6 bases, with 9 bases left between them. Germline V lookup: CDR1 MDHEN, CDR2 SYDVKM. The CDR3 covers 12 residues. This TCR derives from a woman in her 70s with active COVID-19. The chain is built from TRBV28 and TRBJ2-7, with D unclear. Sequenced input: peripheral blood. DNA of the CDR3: TGTGCCAGCAGTTTTGCTATATCCGAGCAGTACTTC. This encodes CASSFAISEQYF.